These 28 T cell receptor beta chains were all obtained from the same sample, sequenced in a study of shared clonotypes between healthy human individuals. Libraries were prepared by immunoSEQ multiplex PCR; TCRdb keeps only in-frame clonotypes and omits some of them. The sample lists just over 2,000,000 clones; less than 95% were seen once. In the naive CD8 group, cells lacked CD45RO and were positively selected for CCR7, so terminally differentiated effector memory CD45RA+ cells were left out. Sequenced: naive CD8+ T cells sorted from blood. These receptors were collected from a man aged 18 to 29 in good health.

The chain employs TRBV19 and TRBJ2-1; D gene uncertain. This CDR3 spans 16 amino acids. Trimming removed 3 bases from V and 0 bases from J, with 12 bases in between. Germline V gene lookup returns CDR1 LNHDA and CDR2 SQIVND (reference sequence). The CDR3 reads CASSMMAASSYNEQFF. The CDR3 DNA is TGTGCCAGTAGTATGATGGCTGCCAGCTCCTACAATGAGCAGTTCTTC.

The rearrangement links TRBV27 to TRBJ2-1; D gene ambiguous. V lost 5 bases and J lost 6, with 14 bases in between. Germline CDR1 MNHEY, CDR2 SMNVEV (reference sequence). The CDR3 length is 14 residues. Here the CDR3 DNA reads TGTGCCAGCAGTGCCATGACCCCTTTCAATGAGCAGTTCTTC. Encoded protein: CASSAMTPFNEQFF.

CDR3 residues: CASSLLWEGSHEQYF. CDR3 coding DNA: TGTGCCAGCAGCTTGTTGTGGGAAGGTTCCCACGAGCAGTACTTC. The chain uses TRBV5-8 and TRBJ2-7; D remains ambiguous. Trimming cost V 1 base and J 5 bases, with 16 bases left between them. CDR1 is SGHTS, CDR2 YDEGEE, per germline. The CDR3 sequence is 15 residues long.

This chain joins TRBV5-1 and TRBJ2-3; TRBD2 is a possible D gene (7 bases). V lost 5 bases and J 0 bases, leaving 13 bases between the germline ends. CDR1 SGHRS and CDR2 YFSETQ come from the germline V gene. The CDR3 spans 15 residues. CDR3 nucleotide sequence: TGCGCCAGCAGAGACGGCGGGGGCAGCACAGATACGCAGTATTTT. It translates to CASRDGGGSTDTQYF.

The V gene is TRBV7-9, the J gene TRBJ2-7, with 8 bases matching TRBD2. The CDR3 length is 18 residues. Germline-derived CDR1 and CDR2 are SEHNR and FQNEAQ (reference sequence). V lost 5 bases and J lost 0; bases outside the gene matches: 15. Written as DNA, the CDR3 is TGTGCCAGCAGCCACCAAACTAGCGGAGACCGGTACTCCTACGAGCAGTACTTC. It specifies CASSHQTSGDRYSYEQYF.

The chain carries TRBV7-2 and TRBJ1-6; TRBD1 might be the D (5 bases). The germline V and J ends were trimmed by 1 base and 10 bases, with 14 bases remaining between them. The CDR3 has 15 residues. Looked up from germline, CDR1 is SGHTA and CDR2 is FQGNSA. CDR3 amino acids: CASSLGSGVGSPLHF. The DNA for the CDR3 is TGTGCCAGCAGCTTAGGCTCGGGGGTCGGGTCACCCCTCCACTTT.

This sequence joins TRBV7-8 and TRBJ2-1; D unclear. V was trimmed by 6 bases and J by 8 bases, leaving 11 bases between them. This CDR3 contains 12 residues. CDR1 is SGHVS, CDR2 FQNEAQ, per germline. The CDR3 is CASRALLDEQFF. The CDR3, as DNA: TGTGCCAGCAGGGCTCTGCTGGATGAGCAGTTCTTC.

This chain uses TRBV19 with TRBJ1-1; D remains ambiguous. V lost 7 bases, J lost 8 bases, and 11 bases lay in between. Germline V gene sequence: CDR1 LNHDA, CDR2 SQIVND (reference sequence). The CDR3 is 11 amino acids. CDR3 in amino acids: CASTLGREAFF. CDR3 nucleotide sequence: TGTGCCAGTACTCTGGGGAGAGAAGCTTTCTTT.

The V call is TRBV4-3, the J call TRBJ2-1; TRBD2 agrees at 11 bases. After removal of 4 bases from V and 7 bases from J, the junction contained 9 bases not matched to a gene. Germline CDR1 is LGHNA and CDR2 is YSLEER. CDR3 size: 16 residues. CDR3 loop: CASSPTSGMGGNEQFF. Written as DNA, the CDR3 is TGCGCCAGCAGCCCGACTAGCGGGATGGGGGGAAATGAGCAGTTCTTC.

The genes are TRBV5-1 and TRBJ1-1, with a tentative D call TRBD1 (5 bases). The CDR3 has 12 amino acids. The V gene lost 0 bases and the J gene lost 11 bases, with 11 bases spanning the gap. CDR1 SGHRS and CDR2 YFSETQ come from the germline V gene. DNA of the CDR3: TGCGCCAGCAGCTTGGCTGGGGGTTACGCTTTCTTT. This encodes CASSLAGGYAFF.

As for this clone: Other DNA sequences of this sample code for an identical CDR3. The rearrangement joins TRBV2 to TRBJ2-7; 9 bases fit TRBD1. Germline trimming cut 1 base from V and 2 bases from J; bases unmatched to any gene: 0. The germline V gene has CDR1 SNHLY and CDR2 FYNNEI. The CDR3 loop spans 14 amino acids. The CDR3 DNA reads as TGTGCCAGCAGTGAAGGACAGGGGGCCTACGAGCAGTACTTC. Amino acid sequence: CASSEGQGAYEQYF.

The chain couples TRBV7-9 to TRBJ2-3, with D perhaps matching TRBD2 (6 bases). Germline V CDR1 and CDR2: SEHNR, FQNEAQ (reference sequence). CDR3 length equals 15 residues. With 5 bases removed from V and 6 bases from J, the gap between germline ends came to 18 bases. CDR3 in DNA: TGTGCCAGCAGCCTCCCGGGCGGGAATTGGGATACGCAGTATTTT. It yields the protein CASSLPGGNWDTQYF.

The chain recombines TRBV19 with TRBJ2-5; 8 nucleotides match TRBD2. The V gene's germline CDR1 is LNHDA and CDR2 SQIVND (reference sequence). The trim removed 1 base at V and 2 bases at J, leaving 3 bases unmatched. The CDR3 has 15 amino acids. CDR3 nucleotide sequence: TGTGCCAGTAGTATAGTTGCGGGGGGACAAGAGACCCAGTACTTC. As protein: CASSIVAGGQETQYF.

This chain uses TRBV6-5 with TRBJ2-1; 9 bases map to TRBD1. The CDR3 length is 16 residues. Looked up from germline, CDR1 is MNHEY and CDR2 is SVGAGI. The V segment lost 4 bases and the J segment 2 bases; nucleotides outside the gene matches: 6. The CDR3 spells CASSFTGTGTYNEQFF. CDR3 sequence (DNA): TGTGCCAGCAGTTTCACCGGGACAGGGACCTACAATGAGCAGTTCTTC.

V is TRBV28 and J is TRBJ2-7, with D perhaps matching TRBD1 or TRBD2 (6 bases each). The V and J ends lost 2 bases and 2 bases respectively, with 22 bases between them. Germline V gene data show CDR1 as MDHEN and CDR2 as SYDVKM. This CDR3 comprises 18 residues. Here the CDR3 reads CASSLRSLGWGDTYEQYF. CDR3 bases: TGTGCCAGCAGTTTACGGTCTTTGGGCTGGGGGGACACCTACGAGCAGTACTTC.

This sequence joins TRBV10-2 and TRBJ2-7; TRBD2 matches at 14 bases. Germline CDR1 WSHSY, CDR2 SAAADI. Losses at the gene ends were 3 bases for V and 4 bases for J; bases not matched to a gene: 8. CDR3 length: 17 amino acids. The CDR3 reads CASSDMTSGRGAYEQYF. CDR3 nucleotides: TGCGCCAGCAGTGACATGACTAGCGGGAGGGGGGCGTACGAGCAGTACTTC.

CDR3 sequence reads: CASSPSHGGGYGYTF. The CDR3 DNA reads as TGTGCCAGCAGTCCCAGTCATGGGGGTGGCTATGGCTACACCTTC. The chain carries TRBV27 and TRBJ1-2; possibly TRBD1 for D (5 bases). V lost 5 bases, J lost 4 bases, and 17 bases lay in between. The CDR3 totals 15 residues. From germline, CDR1 is MNHEY and CDR2 SMNVEV (reference sequence).

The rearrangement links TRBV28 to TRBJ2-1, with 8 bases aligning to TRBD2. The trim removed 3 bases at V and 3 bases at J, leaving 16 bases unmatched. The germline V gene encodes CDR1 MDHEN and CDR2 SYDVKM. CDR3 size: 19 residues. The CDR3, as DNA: TGTGCCAGCAGTTTTCTACCCACGCATGGCGGGGGGATCTACAATGAGCAGTTCTTC. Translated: CASSFLPTHGGGIYNEQFF.

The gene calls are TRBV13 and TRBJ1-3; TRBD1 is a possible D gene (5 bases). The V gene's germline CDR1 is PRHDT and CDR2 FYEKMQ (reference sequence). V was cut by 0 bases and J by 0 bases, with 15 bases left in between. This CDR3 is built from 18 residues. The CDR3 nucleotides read TGTGCCAGCAGCTTAGGCCTAGGGGAATGGGGCTCTGGAAACACCATATATTTT. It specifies CASSLGLGEWGSGNTIYF.

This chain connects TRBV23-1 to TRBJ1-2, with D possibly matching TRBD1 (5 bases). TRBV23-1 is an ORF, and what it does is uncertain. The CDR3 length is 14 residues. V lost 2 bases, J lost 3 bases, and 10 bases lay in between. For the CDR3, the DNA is TGCGCCAGCAGTCAAGCTGGGACGTACTATGGCTACACCTTC. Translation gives CASSQAGTYYGYTF.

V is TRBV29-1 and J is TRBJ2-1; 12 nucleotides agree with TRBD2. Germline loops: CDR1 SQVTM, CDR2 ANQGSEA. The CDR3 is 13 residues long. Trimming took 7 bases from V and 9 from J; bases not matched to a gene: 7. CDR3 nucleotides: TGCAGCGCCTGGACTAGCGGGAACGGTGAGCAGTTCTTC. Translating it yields CSAWTSGNGEQFF.

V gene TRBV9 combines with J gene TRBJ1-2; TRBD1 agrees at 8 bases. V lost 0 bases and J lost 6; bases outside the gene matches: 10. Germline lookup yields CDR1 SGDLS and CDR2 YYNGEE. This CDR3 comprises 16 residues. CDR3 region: CASSVATTGGLDGYTF. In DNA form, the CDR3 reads TGTGCCAGCAGCGTAGCTACTACAGGGGGTCTGGATGGCTACACCTTC.

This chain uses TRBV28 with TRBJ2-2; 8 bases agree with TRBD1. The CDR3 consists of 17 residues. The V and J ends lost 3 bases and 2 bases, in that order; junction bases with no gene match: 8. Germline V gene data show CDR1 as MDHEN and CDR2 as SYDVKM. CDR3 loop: CASSFTQGVGNTGELFF. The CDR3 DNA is TGTGCCAGCAGTTTCACACAGGGGGTCGGAAACACCGGGGAGCTGTTTTTT.

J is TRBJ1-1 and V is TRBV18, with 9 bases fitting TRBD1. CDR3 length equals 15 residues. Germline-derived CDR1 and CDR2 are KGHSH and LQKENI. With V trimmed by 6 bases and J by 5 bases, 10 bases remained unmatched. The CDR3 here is CASSPVGQGRTEAFF. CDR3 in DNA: TGTGCCAGCTCGCCAGTAGGACAGGGGCGGACTGAAGCTTTCTTT.

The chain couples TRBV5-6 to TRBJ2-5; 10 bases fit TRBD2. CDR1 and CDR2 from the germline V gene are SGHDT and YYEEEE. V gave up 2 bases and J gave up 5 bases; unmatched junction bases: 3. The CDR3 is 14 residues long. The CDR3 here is CASSFGTSAETQYF. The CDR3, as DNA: TGTGCCAGCAGCTTTGGGACTAGCGCGGAGACCCAGTACTTC.

The CDR3 region is CSVEDVSQGFNEQFF. CDR3 sequence (DNA): TGCAGCGTTGAAGATGTGAGTCAGGGGTTCAATGAGCAGTTCTTC. The chain recombines TRBV29-1 with TRBJ2-1, with TRBD1 as a possible D gene (6 bases). V was pared by 0 bases and J by 6 bases, with 15 bases between. Germline CDR1 and CDR2: SQVTM and ANQGSEA. This CDR3 spans 15 amino acids.

The CDR3 spells CASSVLAGGSYEQYF. The CDR3 nucleotides are TGCGCCAGCAGCGTCCTAGCGGGAGGGTCCTACGAGCAGTACTTC. This sequence joins TRBV5-1 and TRBJ2-7, with 12 bases identical to TRBD2. CDR3 length: 15 residues. Looked up from germline, CDR1 is SGHRS and CDR2 is YFSETQ. The trim removed 4 bases at V and 1 base at J, leaving 3 bases unmatched.

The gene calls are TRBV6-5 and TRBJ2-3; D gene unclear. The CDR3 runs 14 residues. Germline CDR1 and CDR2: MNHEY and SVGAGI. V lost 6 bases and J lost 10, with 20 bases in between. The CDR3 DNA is TGTGCCAGCAGCCCCCCAGGTTCTAGGGATGCGCAGTATTTT. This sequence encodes CASSPPGSRDAQYF.